Listed here are 27 T cell receptor beta chains from one sample, sequenced in a study of shared clonotypes between healthy human individuals. Profiled with immunoSEQ multiplex PCR; TCRdb holds only in-frame clones, not every one. Of about a million clones listed, about 80% are singletons. The sample was memory CD4+ T cells sorted from blood. Subset described: CD45RA-negative fraction. The receptors derive from a man aged 18-30 years in good health.

This sequence joins TRBV15 and TRBJ1-4; 8 nucleotides align to TRBD1. The CDR3 is 15 residues long. CDR1 LNHNV and CDR2 YYDKDF come from the germline V gene (reference sequence). The ends lost 5 bases at V and 8 bases at J; junction bases unmatched: 10. CDR3 residues: CATSHGQGSGEKLFF. The CDR3 nucleotides are TGTGCCACCAGCCATGGACAGGGTTCGGGCGAAAAACTGTTTTTT.

This chain uses TRBV18 with TRBJ2-5; perhaps TRBD1 as D (6 bases). The CDR3 runs 15 residues. V was shortened by 0 bases and J by 2 bases, with 10 bases between the two germline ends. CDR1 is KGHSH, CDR2 LQKENI, per germline. The chain's CDR3 is CASSPPGHKQETQYF. CDR3 nucleotide sequence: TGTGCCAGCTCACCACCGGGACACAAACAAGAGACCCAGTACTTC.

This chain connects TRBV6-6 to TRBJ2-1; D may be TRBD1 (5 bases). The germline gives CDR1 MNHNY, CDR2 SVGAGI (reference sequence). V lost 4 bases to trimming and J lost 2 bases, with 9 bases between them. This CDR3 is built from 14 residues. In DNA form, the CDR3 reads TGTGCCAGCAGTTCTCAGGGCCCCTACAATGAGCAGTTCTTC. Amino acids: CASSSQGPYNEQFF.

With respect to this clone: The sample carries other DNA sequences with the same CDR3. The chain employs TRBV29-1 and TRBJ1-6; TRBD1 aligns across 10 bases. The CDR3 totals 13 residues. The V and J ends lost 6 bases and 5 bases, in that order; junction bases with no gene match: 1. CDR1 and CDR2 (germline): SQVTM, ANQGSEA. DNA of the CDR3: TGCAGCGTCGGACAGGGGGATAATTCACCCCTCCACTTT. This sequence encodes CSVGQGDNSPLHF.

V gene TRBV6-5 combines with J gene TRBJ2-1; D not certain. Germline loops: CDR1 MNHEY, CDR2 SVGAGI. Between the trimmed V and J ends, which lost 0 bases and 7 bases, there was a span of 10 bases. This CDR3 spans 14 amino acids. CDR3 nucleotide sequence: TGTGCCAGCAGTTACTCGTTGGGTGGGAATGAGCAGTTCTTC. Amino acids: CASSYSLGGNEQFF.

A single count supports this clone. The rearrangement links TRBV6-1 to TRBJ2-7; D assignment may be TRBD1 or TRBD2 (5 bases each). V shed 5 bases and J shed 9 bases, with 17 bases lying between them. Germline V gene lookup returns CDR1 MNHNS and CDR2 SASEGT. CDR3 length: 13 amino acids. CDR3: CASSPGDRTGQYF. In nucleotides, the CDR3 is TGTGCCAGCAGTCCCGGGGACCGAACAGGGCAGTACTTC.

The chain carries TRBV10-3 and TRBJ2-1; TRBD1 matches at 7 bases. The V gene end was trimmed by 6 bases and the J gene end by 5 bases; junction bases not matched to a gene: 7. Germline CDR1 ENHRY, CDR2 SYGVKD. The CDR3 length is 14 residues. The CDR3 loop is CAISATGLNNEQFF. The CDR3 nucleotides are TGTGCCATCAGCGCGACAGGGCTAAACAATGAGCAGTTCTTC.

This sequence joins TRBV10-3 and TRBJ2-1, with 9 bases that match TRBD2. The V and J ends lost 5 bases and 5 bases, in that order; junction bases with no gene match: 7. This CDR3 comprises 15 residues. CDR1 and CDR2 from the germline V gene are ENHRY and SYGVKD. This chain's CDR3 is CAISWSSGGDNEQFF. The CDR3 DNA follows: TGTGCCATCAGTTGGAGTAGCGGGGGTGACAATGAGCAGTTCTTC.

This clone occurred a few times. The V gene is TRBV19, the J gene TRBJ2-3; 7 bases align to TRBD1. CDR3 length equals 13 residues. Germline V gene data show CDR1 as LNHDA and CDR2 as SQIVND (reference sequence). V lost 5 bases and J lost 4; bases outside the gene matches: 3. CDR3 residues: CASSETGADTQYF. Written as DNA, the CDR3 is TGTGCCAGTAGTGAAACAGGGGCAGATACGCAGTATTTT.

V and J are TRBV6-5 and TRBJ2-5, with D possibly called TRBD1 or TRBD2 (5 bases each). V dropped 6 bases and J dropped 4 bases, with 18 bases sitting between them. The CDR3 totals 15 residues. Germline CDR1 is MNHEY and CDR2 is SVGAGI. For the CDR3, the DNA is TGTGCCAGCAGGCCGGGGACCGCAACTCGAGAGACCCAGTACTTC. This translates into CASRPGTATRETQYF.

This chain connects TRBV2 to TRBJ1-4, with D possibly TRBD1 on 6 matching bases. The CDR3 spans 16 residues. The germline CDR1 and CDR2 sequences are SNHLY and FYNNEI. V lost 4 bases and J 0 bases, leaving 12 bases between the germline ends. The CDR3, as DNA: TGTGCCAGCAGTGGTCCGGACAGCCCAACTAATGAAAAACTGTTTTTT. Translated, it gives CASSGPDSPTNEKLFF.

The V call is TRBV7-9, the J call TRBJ1-4; D is undetermined. V was cut by 1 base and J by 11 bases, with 8 bases left in between. The V gene's germline CDR1 is SEHNR and CDR2 FQNEAQ (reference sequence). This CDR3 is 12 amino acids long. CDR3 DNA sequence: TGTGCCAGCAGCTTAGTGAGGGAGAAACTGTTTTTT. Its protein is CASSLVREKLFF.

The rearrangement uses TRBV30 and TRBJ1-2; no definite D call. Looked up from germline, CDR1 is GTSNPN and CDR2 is SVGIG (reference sequence). This CDR3 contains 14 residues. Trimming removed 5 bases at V and 4 bases at J, with 17 bases between. The CDR3 DNA sequence: TGTGCCTGGGCCCGAATCGACGGGTCCTATGGCTACACCTTC. As protein: CAWARIDGSYGYTF.

The V gene is TRBV30, the J gene TRBJ2-7, with 11 bases fitting TRBD1. The CDR3 length is 14 residues. The V gene end was trimmed by 0 bases and the J gene end by 7 bases; junction bases not matched to a gene: 5. Germline V gene sequence: CDR1 GTSNPN, CDR2 SVGIG (reference sequence). CDR3: CAWSVSDRGHEQYF. The CDR3 DNA is TGTGCCTGGAGTGTGTCGGACAGGGGGCATGAGCAGTACTTC.

The genes are TRBV6-1 and TRBJ1-3, with D tentatively TRBD1 (5 bases). The CDR3 has 15 amino acids. Germline assignment: CDR1 MNHNS and CDR2 SASEGT. V shed 6 bases and J shed 2 bases, with 14 bases lying between them. The CDR3 DNA is TGTGCCAGCAGGGCAGAGGGACCTACTGGAAACACCATATATTTT. It codes for CASRAEGPTGNTIYF.

The chain is built from TRBV29-1 and TRBJ2-1; possibly TRBD2 for D (5 bases). V was cut by 6 bases and J by 1 base, with 10 bases left in between. Germline V gene lookup returns CDR1 SQVTM and CDR2 ANQGSEA. CDR3 length: 13 amino acids. The CDR3 coding sequence is TGCAGCGTCGGTAGCGTTTCCTACAATGAGCAGTTCTTC. It specifies CSVGSVSYNEQFF.

This rearrangement joins TRBV21-1 to TRBJ1-1. TRBV21-1 is a listed pseudogene. The CDR3 consists of 14 residues. The CDR3 bases are TGTGCCAGCAGCATCCCCCGACCGGTCACTGAAGCTTTCTTT. Its translation: CASSIPRPVTEAFF.

As concerns this clone: Other nucleotide sequences in the sample specify the same CDR3. V and J are TRBV20-1 and TRBJ2-7; D is unclear. Trimming shortened V by 0 bases and J by 4 bases, and 4 bases separated the two germline ends. Per germline, CDR1 DFQATT and CDR2 SNEGSKA (reference sequence). This CDR3 has 11 residues. The CDR3 loop is CSAREGYEQYF. In DNA form, the CDR3 reads TGCAGTGCTAGAGAGGGTTACGAGCAGTACTTC.

This chain uses TRBV5-1 with TRBJ2-1; 11 nucleotides match TRBD1. The CDR3 covers 16 residues. From germline, CDR1 is SGHRS and CDR2 YFSETQ. J lost 6 bases, V lost 0 bases, and 5 bases had no gene match. The DNA of the CDR3 is TGCGCCAGCAGCTTGGAGGACAGGGGGCGGTCCAATGAGCAGTTCTTC. Amino acid sequence: CASSLEDRGRSNEQFF.

The chain couples TRBV7-6 to TRBJ1-1; 9 bases match TRBD1. The germline V gene encodes CDR1 SGHVS and CDR2 FNYEAQ. CDR3 length equals 16 residues. After removal of 5 bases from V and 1 base from J, the junction contained 8 bases not matched to a gene. In DNA, the CDR3 is TGTGCCAGCAGCCCCCTCAGGACAGGGGAGAACACTGAAGCTTTCTTT. Translating gives CASSPLRTGENTEAFF. Complete variable domain (other parts from reference TRBV7-6 and TRBJ1-1): GAGVSQSPRYKVTKRGQDVALRCDPISGHVSLYWYRQALGQGPEFLTYFNYEAQQDKSGLPNDRFSAERPEGSISTLTIQRTEQRDSAMYRCASSPLRTGENTEAFFGQGTRLTVV.

As for this clone: Other nucleotide sequences from this sample produce the same CDR3. V is TRBV5-4 and J is TRBJ2-7, with 9 bases lining up with TRBD1. The ends lost 4 bases at V and 2 bases at J; junction bases unmatched: 7. Germline V gives CDR1 SGHNT, CDR2 YYREEE (reference sequence). The length of the CDR3 is 15 residues. CDR3 residues: CASSPRQGVTYEQYF. The CDR3 coding sequence is TGTGCCAGCAGCCCCAGACAGGGGGTGACCTACGAGCAGTACTTC.

On this clone itself: Distinct nucleotide sequences in the sample also encode this CDR3. The chain carries TRBV30 and TRBJ2-7, with D unclear. This CDR3 is built from 13 residues. Deletions cut 0 bases from V and 3 bases from J, with 9 bases between. CDR1 and CDR2 (germline): GTSNPN, SVGIG (reference sequence). CDR3 sequence: CAWSVGLNYEQYF. The CDR3, as DNA: TGTGCCTGGAGTGTAGGCCTGAACTACGAGCAGTACTTC. The full variable domain, with the rest looked up from reference TRBV30 and TRBJ2-7, is SQTIHQWPATLVQPVGSPLSLECTVEGTSNPNLYWYRQAAGRGLQLLFYSVGIGQISSEVPQNLSASRPQDRQFILSSKKLLLSDSGFYLCAWSVGLNYEQYFGPGTRLTVT.

Comments on this clone: Within the sample, other DNA sequences also encode this same CDR3. Here the CDR3 reads CASSVTSGNTGELFF. In DNA form, the CDR3 reads TGTGCCAGCAGCGTGACTAGCGGGAACACCGGGGAGCTGTTTTTT. V usage is TRBV9 and J usage is TRBJ2-2; TRBD2 matches 9 bases. The CDR3 extends over 15 amino acids. From germline, CDR1 is SGDLS and CDR2 YYNGEE. V was pared by 2 bases and J by 1 base, with 0 bases of the junction left unmatched. Full variable domain (remainder filled in from reference TRBV9 and TRBJ2-2): DSGVTQTPKHLITATGQRVTLRCSPRSGDLSVYWYQQSLDQGLQFLIQYYNGEERAKGNILERFSAQQFPDLHSELNLSSLELGDSALYFCASSVTSGNTGELFFGEGSRLTVL.

This clone was seen just once. The V and J genes are TRBV5-4 and TRBJ2-7; 7 bases agree with TRBD2. Germline CDR1 reads SGHNT; CDR2 reads YYREEE (reference sequence). Trimming took 7 bases from V and 7 from J; bases not matched to a gene: 8. The CDR3 length is 12 residues. This chain's CDR3 is CASRGGTTEQYF. DNA for the CDR3: TGTGCCAGCCGTGGGGGGACTACGGAGCAGTACTTC.

This clone was observed once. This chain joins TRBV11-2 and TRBJ2-7; perhaps TRBD1 as D (6 bases). CDR1 is SGHAT and CDR2 is FQNNGV in the germline V gene. The CDR3 is 14 amino acids. Trimming left V 4 bases short and J 1 base short, with 11 bases between. CDR3 in DNA: TGTGCCAGCAGCTATGACAGGCTTTCCTACGAGCAGTACTTC. It is translated as CASSYDRLSYEQYF.

This chain uses TRBV28 with TRBJ2-1, with D perhaps TRBD1 (6 bases). V was shortened by 5 bases and J by 3 bases, with 14 bases between the two germline ends. CDR1 and CDR2 from the germline V gene are MDHEN and SYDVKM. The CDR3 spans 15 residues. The CDR3 region has the DNA TGTGCCAGCAGTCTCACCAGGGGACACTACAATGAGCAGTTCTTC. It is translated as CASSLTRGHYNEQFF.

This clone has more than one count but fewer than ten. This chain connects TRBV18 to TRBJ1-1, with D possibly matching TRBD1 (6 bases). Trimming stripped 2 bases from V and 2 bases from J, with 9 bases between. CDR1 and CDR2 from the germline V gene are KGHSH and LQKENI. This CDR3 comprises 14 residues. The CDR3 spells CASSPEGGNTEAFF. In DNA form, the CDR3 reads TGTGCCAGCTCACCAGAAGGGGGAAACACTGAAGCTTTCTTT.